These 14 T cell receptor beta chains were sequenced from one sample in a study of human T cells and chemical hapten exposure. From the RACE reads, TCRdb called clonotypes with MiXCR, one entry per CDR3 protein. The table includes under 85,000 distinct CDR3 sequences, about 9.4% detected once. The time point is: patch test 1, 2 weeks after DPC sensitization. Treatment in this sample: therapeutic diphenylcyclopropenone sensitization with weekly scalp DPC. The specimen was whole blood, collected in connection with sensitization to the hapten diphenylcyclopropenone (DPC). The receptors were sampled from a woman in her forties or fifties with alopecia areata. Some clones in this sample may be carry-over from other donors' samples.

The CDR3: CSVGGQATEAFF. CDR3 DNA sequence: TGCAGCGTCGGGGGGCAGGCCACTGAAGCTTTCTTT. The V gene is TRBV29-1, the J gene TRBJ1-1; D might be TRBD1 (6 bases). From germline, CDR1 is SQVTM and CDR2 ANQGSEA. The V gene lost 6 bases and the J gene lost 4 bases, with 12 bases spanning the gap. CDR3 length: 12 amino acids.

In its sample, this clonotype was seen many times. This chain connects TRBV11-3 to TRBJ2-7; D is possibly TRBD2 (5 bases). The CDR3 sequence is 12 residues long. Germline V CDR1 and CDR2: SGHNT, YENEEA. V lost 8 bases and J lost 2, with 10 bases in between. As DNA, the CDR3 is TGTGCCAGCGGAGGCGTAGCCTACGAGCAGTACTTC. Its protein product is CASGGVAYEQYF.

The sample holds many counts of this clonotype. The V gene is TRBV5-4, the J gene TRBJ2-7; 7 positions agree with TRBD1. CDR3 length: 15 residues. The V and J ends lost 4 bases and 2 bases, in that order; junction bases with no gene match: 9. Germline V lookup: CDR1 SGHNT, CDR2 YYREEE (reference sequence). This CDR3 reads CASSPPGQRTYEQYF. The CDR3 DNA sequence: TGTGCCAGCAGCCCTCCGGGACAGAGGACCTACGAGCAGTACTTC.

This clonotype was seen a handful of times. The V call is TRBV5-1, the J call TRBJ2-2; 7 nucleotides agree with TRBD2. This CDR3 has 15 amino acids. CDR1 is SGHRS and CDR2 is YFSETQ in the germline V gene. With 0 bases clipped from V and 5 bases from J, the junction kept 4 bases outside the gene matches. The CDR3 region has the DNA TGCGCCAGCAGCTTGGGATCGGGAGGAACCGGGGAGCTGTTTTTT. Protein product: CASSLGSGGTGELFF.

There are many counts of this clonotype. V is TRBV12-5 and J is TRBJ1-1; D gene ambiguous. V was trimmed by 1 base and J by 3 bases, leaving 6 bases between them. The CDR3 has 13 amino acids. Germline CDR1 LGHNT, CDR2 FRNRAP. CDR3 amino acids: CASGLETYTEAFF. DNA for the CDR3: TGTGCTAGTGGTTTGGAGACGTACACTGAAGCTTTCTTT.

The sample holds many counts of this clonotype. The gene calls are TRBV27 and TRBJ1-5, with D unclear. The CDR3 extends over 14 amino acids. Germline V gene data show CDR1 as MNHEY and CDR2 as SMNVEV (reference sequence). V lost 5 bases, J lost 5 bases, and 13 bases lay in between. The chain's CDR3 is CASSPRASYQPQHF. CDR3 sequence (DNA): TGTGCCAGCAGTCCTAGGGCCAGTTATCAGCCCCAGCATTTT.

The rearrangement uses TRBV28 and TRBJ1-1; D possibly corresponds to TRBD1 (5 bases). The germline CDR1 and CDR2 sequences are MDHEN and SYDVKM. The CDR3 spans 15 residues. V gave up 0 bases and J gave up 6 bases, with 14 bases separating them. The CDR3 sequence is CASSLWAGRRAEAFF. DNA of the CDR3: TGTGCCAGCAGTTTATGGGCAGGGAGAAGGGCTGAAGCTTTCTTT.

The CDR3 DNA follows: TGCAGCGCCGCCCTCGTGGGTGAGCAGTACTTC. It codes for CSAALVGEQYF. The chain links TRBV29-1 to TRBJ2-7; D unresolved. V lost 7 bases and J 7 bases, leaving 14 bases between the germline ends. This CDR3 has 11 residues. Germline values: CDR1 SQVTM, CDR2 ANQGSEA.

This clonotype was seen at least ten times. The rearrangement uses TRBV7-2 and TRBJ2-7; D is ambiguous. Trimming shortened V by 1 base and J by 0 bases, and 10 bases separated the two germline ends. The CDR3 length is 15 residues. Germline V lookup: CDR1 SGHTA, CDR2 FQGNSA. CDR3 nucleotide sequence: TGTGCCAGCAGCTTAGAACTATCCACCTCCTACGAGCAGTACTTC. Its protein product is CASSLELSTSYEQYF. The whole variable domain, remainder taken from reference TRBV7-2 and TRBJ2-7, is GAGVSQSPSNKVTEKGKDVELRCDPISGHTALYWYRQSLGQGLEFLIYFQGNSAPDKSGLPSDRFSAERTGGSVSTLTIQRTQQEDSAVYLCASSLELSTSYEQYFGPGTRLTVT.

CDR3 in DNA: TGTGCCAGCAGTTTCGGACAGCTTCAGCCCCAGCATTTT. Translated: CASSFGQLQPQHF. The chain is built from TRBV27 and TRBJ1-5; TRBD1 might be the D (6 bases). Trimming removed 3 bases from V and 6 bases from J, with 9 bases in between. This CDR3 is built from 13 residues. Germline V CDR1 and CDR2: MNHEY, SMNVEV (reference sequence).

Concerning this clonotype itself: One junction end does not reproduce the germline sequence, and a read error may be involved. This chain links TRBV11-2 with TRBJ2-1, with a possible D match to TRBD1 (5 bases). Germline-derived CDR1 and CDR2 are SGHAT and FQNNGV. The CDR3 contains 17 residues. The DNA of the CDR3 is TGTGCCAGCAGCTTCCGCGGACACCTGAGCTCCTTCAATGAGCAGTTCTTC. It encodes CASSFRGHLSSFNEQFF.

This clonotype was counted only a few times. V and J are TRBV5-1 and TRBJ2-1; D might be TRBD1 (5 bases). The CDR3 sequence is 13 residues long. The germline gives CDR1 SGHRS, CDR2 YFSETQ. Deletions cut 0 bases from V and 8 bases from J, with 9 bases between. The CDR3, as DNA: TGCGCCAGCAGCTTGGCAGGGAACTATGAGCAGTTCTTC. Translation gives CASSLAGNYEQFF. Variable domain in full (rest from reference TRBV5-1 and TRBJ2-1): KAGVTQTPRYLIKTRGQQVTLSCSPISGHRSVSWYQQTPGQGLQFLFEYFSETQRNKGNFPGRFSGRQFSNSRSEMNVSTLELGDSALYLCASSLAGNYEQFFGPGTRLTVL.

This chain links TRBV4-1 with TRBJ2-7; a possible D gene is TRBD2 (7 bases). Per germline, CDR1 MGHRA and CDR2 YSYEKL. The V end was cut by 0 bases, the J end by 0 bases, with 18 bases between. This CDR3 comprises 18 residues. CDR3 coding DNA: TGCGCCAGCAGCCAAGATCCCTTGGGCGGGGGCAGCTCCTACGAGCAGTACTTC. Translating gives CASSQDPLGGGSSYEQYF.

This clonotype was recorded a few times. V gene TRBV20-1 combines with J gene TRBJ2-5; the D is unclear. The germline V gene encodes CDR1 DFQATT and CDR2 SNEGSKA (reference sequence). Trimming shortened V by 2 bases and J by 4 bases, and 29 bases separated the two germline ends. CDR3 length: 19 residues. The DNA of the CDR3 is TGCAGTGCTAGATACCCTGGGGTGAATGGAAAGCGTAAAGGAGAGACCCAGTACTTC. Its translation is CSARYPGVNGKRKGETQYF.